This T cell receptor (beta chain) derives from a study of blood T cell repertoires in COVID-19. About the research overall: COVID-19 samples collected from the United States, Italy and Spain covered acute and convalescent phases.

The method was immunoSEQ multiplex PCR; TCRdb's version includes in-frame clones alone and lacks a portion of them. The profile shows hundreds of thousands of clones, about 85% of them singletons. Deletions cut 6 bases from V and 7 bases from J, with 12 bases between. The CDR3 consists of 12 residues. This receptor was identified in a woman between 18 and 29 years old with acute COVID-19. The sample comprised PBMCs or T cells enriched from blood (not recorded which). The chain couples TRBV12-3 or TRBV12-4 to TRBJ1-2; the D gene is possibly TRBD1 (6 bases). CDR3 coding DNA: TGTGCCAGCAGGACACAGGGCGGTGGCTACACCTTC. This gives the protein CASRTQGGGYTF.